These T cell receptor beta chains were read from a single sample in a study of T cells in localized non-small cell lung cancer. Profiled with immunoSEQ multiplex PCR; TCRdb holds only in-frame clones, not every one. The table lists some 2,200 clones, about 20% of them singletons. Sample: lung tumor tissue, taken before any cancer treatment. The receptors here all came from a man aged 35-75 years with stage II lung adenocarcinoma. CDR3s include the opening cysteine and the closing phenylalanine or tryptophan. D genes are given only for firm matches. Clone size is not always given. Where it is, it says once, few, many or a class for expanded clones.

clone_size: large
j_call: TRBJ2-1
d_call: TRBD2
v_call: TRBV11-3
cdr3_nt: TGTGCCAGCAGCTCCAGACTAGCGGGCTCCTACAATGAGCAGTTCTTC
cdr3_aa: CASSSRLAGSYNEQFF

clone_size: NA
j_call: TRBJ1-5
d_call: NA
v_call: TRBV30
cdr3_nt: TGTGCCTGGAGTCTCCCTTACGGGTTTCAGCCCCAGCATTTT
cdr3_aa: CAWSLPYGFQPQHF

clone_size: large
j_call: TRBJ1-1
d_call: NA
v_call: TRBV6-8
cdr3_nt: TGTGCCAGCACCATGGCGAACACTGAAGCTTTCTTT
cdr3_aa: CASTMANTEAFF

clone_size: NA
j_call: TRBJ2-7
d_call: NA
v_call: TRBV25-1
cdr3_nt: TGTGCCAGCAGCCGGGACACCTACGAGCAGTACTTC
cdr3_aa: CASSRDTYEQYF

clone_size: NA
j_call: TRBJ2-1
d_call: NA
v_call: TRBV30
cdr3_nt: TGTGCCTGGAGTGAAGCCCCGATACAGTTCTTC
cdr3_aa: CAWSEAPIQFF

clone_size: NA
j_call: TRBJ1-1
d_call: NA
v_call: TRBV5-1
cdr3_nt: TGCGCCAGCAGCGCCGGGACGGCGGTCGGTGATATCGAAGCTTTCTTT
cdr3_aa: CASSAGTAVGDIEAFF

clone_size: few
j_call: TRBJ2-1
d_call: NA
v_call: TRBV11-3
cdr3_nt: TGTGCCAGCAGCCCCCAGGGAACTTTAGGGGGAAATGAGCAGTTCTTC
cdr3_aa: CASSPQGTLGGNEQFF

clone_size: few
j_call: TRBJ1-3
d_call: TRBD1
v_call: TRBV23-1
cdr3_nt: TGCGCCAGCAAGGACAGGGGGCCTAGAAACACCATATATTTT
cdr3_aa: CASKDRGPRNTIYF

clone_size: large
j_call: TRBJ1-1
d_call: NA
v_call: TRBV11-3
cdr3_nt: TGTGCCAGCACCGACGGGGCCTGGGAAGCTGAAGCTTTCTTT
cdr3_aa: CASTDGAWEAEAFF

clone_size: NA
j_call: TRBJ2-7
d_call: NA
v_call: TRBV30
cdr3_nt: TGTGCCTGGAGTGTACGGGCTTACGAGCAGTACTTC
cdr3_aa: CAWSVRAYEQYF

clone_size: NA
j_call: TRBJ1-2
d_call: TRBD1
v_call: TRBV5-1
cdr3_nt: TGCGCCAGCAGCACGGGACAGGGGGCGAAGGATGGCTACACCTTC
cdr3_aa: CASSTGQGAKDGYTF

clone_size: few
j_call: TRBJ2-7
d_call: NA
v_call: TRBV28
cdr3_nt: TGTGCCAGCAGTGCCGGCCTGTACGAGCAGTACTTC
cdr3_aa: CASSAGLYEQYF

clone_size: medium-sized
j_call: TRBJ2-5
d_call: NA
v_call: TRBV11-3
cdr3_nt: TGTGCCAGCAGCTTTGGAGGGGTTTGGGAGACCCAGTACTTC
cdr3_aa: CASSFGGVWETQYF

clone_size: NA
j_call: TRBJ1-6
d_call: NA
v_call: TRBV14
cdr3_nt: TGTGCCAGCAGCCAAGATCCGGGTGCTGGTTCACCCCTCCACTTT
cdr3_aa: CASSQDPGAGSPLHF

clone_size: NA
j_call: TRBJ1-5
d_call: NA
v_call: TRBV18
cdr3_nt: TGTGCCAGCTCACCTCAGGCCAGCAATCAGCCCCAGCATTTT
cdr3_aa: CASSPQASNQPQHF

clone_size: large
j_call: TRBJ2-7
d_call: NA
v_call: TRBV11-3
cdr3_nt: TGTGCCAGCAGCTTGGAGGTTATGTCCTACGAGCAGTACTTC
cdr3_aa: CASSLEVMSYEQYF

clone_size: medium-sized
j_call: TRBJ2-5
d_call: TRBD2
v_call: TRBV9
cdr3_nt: TGTGCCAGCAGCGTTGGCGGGAGGGACCAAGAGACCCAGTACTTC
cdr3_aa: CASSVGGRDQETQYF

clone_size: NA
j_call: TRBJ2-3
d_call: NA
v_call: TRBV6-8
cdr3_nt: TGTGCCAGCAGTTACGGAGGAGCGGGTACGCAGTATTTT
cdr3_aa: CASSYGGAGTQYF

clone_size: NA
j_call: TRBJ2-7
d_call: TRBD2
v_call: TRBV18
cdr3_nt: TGTGCCAGCTCACCAGGTAGCGGGAGGGTCTACGAGCAGTACTTC
cdr3_aa: CASSPGSGRVYEQYF

clone_size: NA
j_call: TRBJ2-1
d_call: TRBD2
v_call: TRBV4-1
cdr3_nt: TGCGCCAGCAGCCACCTGACTAGCGGGAGTGTGGAGCAGTTCTTC
cdr3_aa: CASSHLTSGSVEQFF

clone_size: few
j_call: TRBJ1-5
d_call: TRBD1
v_call: TRBV30
cdr3_nt: TGTGCCTGGAGTGAACAGGGGGCAAAGTCTCTACATTTT
cdr3_aa: CAWSEQGAKSLHF

clone_size: NA
j_call: TRBJ2-1
d_call: TRBD2
v_call: TRBV5-1
cdr3_nt: TGCGCCAGCAGCTTGGGCGGGAGATCCGATGAGCAGTTCTTC
cdr3_aa: CASSLGGRSDEQFF